The 5 T cell receptor beta chains in this list originate from one sample, sequenced in a study of T cells expressing NK-cell markers. Following a re-call of the 5' RACE reads, TCRdb has one entry per CDR3 protein and lacks DNA. The sample totals 500,000 or so distinct CDR3 sequences. Material: blood T cells: a sorted CD56 or NKG2C T cell subset, CD4+ or CD8+ T cells, or bulk PBMC T cells (not recorded which). These receptors came from a man aged 18 to 30 in good health.

The CDR3 sequence: CASSLTGAQGETQYF. The J gene is TRBJ2-5, the V gene TRBV12-3 or TRBV12-4; the TCRdb call, TRBD1, lacks DNA for checking. The CDR3 is 15 amino acids.

The chain employs TRBV4-3 and TRBJ1-2; the D call of TRBD1 rests on TCRdb alone, since no DNA is present to check it. This CDR3 region has 16 residues. Per germline, CDR1 LGHNA and CDR2 YSLEER. CDR3 sequence: CASSPRGGSALYGYTF.

The V call is TRBV7-8, the J call TRBJ2-1; without DNA, the TCRdb call of TRBD1 cannot be checked. The germline V gene encodes CDR1 SGHVS and CDR2 FQNEAQ. This CDR3 comprises 12 residues. CDR3 amino acids: CASSPWGYEQFF.

This chain connects TRBV6-2 or TRBV6-3 to TRBJ2-5; absent DNA, TCRdb's TRBD1 call cannot be checked. This CDR3 region has 16 residues. Germline CDR1 and CDR2: MNHEY and SVGEGT. The CDR3 loop is CASSYSGFRDQETQYF.

The chain joins TRBV9 to TRBJ2-5; lacking DNA, the TRBD2 call made by TCRdb goes unchecked. Germline V gene sequence: CDR1 SGDLS, CDR2 YYNGEE. CDR3 length: 12 residues. The CDR3 loop reads CASRGSEETQYF.